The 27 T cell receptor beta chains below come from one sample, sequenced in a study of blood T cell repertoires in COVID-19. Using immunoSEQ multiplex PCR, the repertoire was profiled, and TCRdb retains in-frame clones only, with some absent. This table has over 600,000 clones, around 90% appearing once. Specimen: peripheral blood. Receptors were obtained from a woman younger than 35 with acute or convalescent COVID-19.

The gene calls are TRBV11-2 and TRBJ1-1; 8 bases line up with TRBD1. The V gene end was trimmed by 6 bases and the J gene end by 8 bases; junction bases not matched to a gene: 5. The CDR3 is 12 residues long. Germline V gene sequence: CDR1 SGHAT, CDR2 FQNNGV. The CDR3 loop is CASRQRTGEAFF. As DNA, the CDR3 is TGTGCCAGCAGACAAAGGACAGGGGAAGCTTTCTTT.

CDR3 protein: CSAAKGYEQYF. In DNA form, the CDR3 reads TGCAGCGCCGCCAAGGGGTACGAGCAGTACTTC. The chain links TRBV29-1 to TRBJ2-7; D is possibly TRBD1 (5 bases). Germline-derived CDR1 and CDR2 are SQVTM and ANQGSEA. The CDR3 is 11 residues long. The germline V and J ends were trimmed by 7 bases and 4 bases, with 11 bases remaining between them.

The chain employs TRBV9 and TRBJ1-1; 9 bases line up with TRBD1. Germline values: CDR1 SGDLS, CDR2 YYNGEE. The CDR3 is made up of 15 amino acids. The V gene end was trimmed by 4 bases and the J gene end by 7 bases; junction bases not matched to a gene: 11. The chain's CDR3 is CASSPQPGQGVEAFF. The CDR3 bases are TGTGCCAGCAGCCCTCAACCGGGACAGGGCGTTGAAGCTTTCTTT.

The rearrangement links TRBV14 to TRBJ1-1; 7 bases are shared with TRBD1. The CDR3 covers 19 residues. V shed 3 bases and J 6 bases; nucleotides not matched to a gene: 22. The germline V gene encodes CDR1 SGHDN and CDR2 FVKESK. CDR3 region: CASSHLTPSTGHFVAEAFF. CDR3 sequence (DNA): TGTGCCAGCAGCCACCTTACTCCCTCGACAGGGCATTTTGTGGCTGAAGCTTTCTTT.

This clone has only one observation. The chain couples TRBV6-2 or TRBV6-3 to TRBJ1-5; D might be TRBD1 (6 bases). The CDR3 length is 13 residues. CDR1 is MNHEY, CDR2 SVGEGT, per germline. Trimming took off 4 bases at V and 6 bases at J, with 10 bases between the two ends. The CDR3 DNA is TGTGCCAGCAGTTCCGGGACATTTCAGCCCCAGCATTTT. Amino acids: CASSSGTFQPQHF.

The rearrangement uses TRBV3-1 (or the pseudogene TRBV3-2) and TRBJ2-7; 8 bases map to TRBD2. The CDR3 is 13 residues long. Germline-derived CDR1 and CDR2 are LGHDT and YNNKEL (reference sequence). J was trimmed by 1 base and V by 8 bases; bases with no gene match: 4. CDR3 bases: TGTGCCAGCCCGCGGGGGGTATCCTACGAGCAGTACTTC. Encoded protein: CASPRGVSYEQYF.

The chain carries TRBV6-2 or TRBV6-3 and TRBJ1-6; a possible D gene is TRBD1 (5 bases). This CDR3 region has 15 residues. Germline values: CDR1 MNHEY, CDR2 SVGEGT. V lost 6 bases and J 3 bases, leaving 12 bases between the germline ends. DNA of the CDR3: TGTGCCAGCAGCACCGGGACTGTCTATAATTCACCCCTCCACTTT. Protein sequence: CASSTGTVYNSPLHF.

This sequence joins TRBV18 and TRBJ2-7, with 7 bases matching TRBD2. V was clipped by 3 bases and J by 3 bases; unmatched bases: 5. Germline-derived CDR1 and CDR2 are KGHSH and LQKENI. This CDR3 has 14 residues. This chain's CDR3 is CASSPGAGFYEQYF. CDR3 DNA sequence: TGTGCCAGCTCACCGGGAGCGGGGTTCTACGAGCAGTACTTC.

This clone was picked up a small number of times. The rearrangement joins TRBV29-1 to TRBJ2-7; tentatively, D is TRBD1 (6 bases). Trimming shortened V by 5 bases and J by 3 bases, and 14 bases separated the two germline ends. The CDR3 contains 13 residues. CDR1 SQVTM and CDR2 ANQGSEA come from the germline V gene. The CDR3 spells CSVFSGDRYEQYF. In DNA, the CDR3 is TGCAGCGTTTTTTCAGGGGACCGCTACGAGCAGTACTTC.

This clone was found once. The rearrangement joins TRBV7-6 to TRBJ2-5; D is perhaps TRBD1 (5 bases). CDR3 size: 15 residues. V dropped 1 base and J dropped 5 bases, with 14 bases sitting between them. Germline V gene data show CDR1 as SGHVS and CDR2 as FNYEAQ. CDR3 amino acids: CASSLEGFLRETQYF. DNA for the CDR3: TGTGCCAGCAGCTTAGAGGGGTTTTTGAGGGAGACCCAGTACTTC.

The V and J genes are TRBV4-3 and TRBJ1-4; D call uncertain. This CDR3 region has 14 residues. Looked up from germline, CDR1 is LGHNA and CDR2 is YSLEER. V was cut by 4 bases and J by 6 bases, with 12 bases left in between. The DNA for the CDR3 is TGCGCCAGCAGCCCGGGGAGTAGTTATGAAAAACTGTTTTTT. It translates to CASSPGSSYEKLFF.

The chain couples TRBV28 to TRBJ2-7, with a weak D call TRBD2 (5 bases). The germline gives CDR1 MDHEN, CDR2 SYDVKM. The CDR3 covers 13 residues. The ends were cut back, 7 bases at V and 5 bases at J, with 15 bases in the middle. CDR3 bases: TGTGCCAGCAAAACCGGGAAACCCAACGAGCAGTACTTC. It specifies CASKTGKPNEQYF.

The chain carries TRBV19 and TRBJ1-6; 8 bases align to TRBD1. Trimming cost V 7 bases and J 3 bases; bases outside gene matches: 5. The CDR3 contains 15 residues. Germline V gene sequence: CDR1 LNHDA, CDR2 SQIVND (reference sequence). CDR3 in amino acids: CASTGGRHYNSPLHF. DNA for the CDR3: TGTGCCAGTACAGGGGGCCGTCACTATAATTCACCCCTCCACTTT.

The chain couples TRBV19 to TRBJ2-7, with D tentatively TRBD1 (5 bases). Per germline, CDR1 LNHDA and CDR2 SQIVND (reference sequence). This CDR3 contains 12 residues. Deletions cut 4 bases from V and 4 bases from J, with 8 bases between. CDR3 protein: CASSNRQYEQYF. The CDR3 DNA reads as TGTGCCAGTAGTAATCGACAGTACGAGCAGTACTTC.

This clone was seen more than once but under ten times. DNA of the CDR3: TGTGCCAGCAGCTTAACCGTACGGGGTCAGCCCCAGCATTTT. This codes for CASSLTVRGQPQHF. The chain uses TRBV7-2 and TRBJ1-5, with D uncertain. CDR3 length equals 14 residues. Germline V gene lookup returns CDR1 SGHTA and CDR2 FQGNSA. Trimming stripped 2 bases from V and 6 bases from J, with 11 bases between. The whole variable domain, remainder taken from reference TRBV7-2 and TRBJ1-5, is GAGVSQSPSNKVTEKGKDVELRCDPISGHTALYWYRQSLGQGLEFLIYFQGNSAPDKSGLPSDRFSAERTGGSVSTLTIQRTQQEDSAVYLCASSLTVRGQPQHFGDGTRLSIL.

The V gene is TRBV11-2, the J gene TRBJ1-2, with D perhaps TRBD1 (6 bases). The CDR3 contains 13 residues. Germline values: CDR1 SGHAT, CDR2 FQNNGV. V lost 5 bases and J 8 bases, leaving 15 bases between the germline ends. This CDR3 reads CASSPADSRGYTF. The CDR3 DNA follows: TGTGCCAGCAGCCCGGCGGACAGTCGGGGCTACACCTTC. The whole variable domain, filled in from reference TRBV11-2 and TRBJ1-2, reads EAGVAQSPRYKIIEKRQSVAFWCNPISGHATLYWYQQILGQGPKLLIQFQNNGVVDDSQLPKDRFSAERLKGVDSTLKIQPAKLEDSAVYLCASSPADSRGYTFGSGTRLTVV.

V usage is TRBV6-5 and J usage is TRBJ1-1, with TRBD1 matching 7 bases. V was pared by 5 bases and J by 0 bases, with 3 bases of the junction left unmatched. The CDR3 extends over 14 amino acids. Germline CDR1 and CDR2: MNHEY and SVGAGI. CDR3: CASSPGQVNTEAFF. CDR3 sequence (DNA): TGTGCCAGCAGTCCCGGACAGGTGAACACTGAAGCTTTCTTT.

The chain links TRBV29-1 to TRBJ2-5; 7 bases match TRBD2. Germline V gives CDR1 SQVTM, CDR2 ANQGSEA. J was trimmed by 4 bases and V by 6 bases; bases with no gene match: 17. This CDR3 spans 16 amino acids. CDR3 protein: CSVPPWGGVGLETQYF. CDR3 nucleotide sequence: TGCAGCGTCCCCCCCTGGGGGGGGGTGGGTTTAGAGACCCAGTACTTC.

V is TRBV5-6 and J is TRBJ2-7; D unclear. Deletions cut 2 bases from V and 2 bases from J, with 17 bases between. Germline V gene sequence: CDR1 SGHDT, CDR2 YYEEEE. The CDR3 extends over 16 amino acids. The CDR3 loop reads CASSFLDFSEAYEQYF. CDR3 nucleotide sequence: TGTGCCAGCAGCTTCCTAGATTTTTCGGAAGCCTACGAGCAGTACTTC.

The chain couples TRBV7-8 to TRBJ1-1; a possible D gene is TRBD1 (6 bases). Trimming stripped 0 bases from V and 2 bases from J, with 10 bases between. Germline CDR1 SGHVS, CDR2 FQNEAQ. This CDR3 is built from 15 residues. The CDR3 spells CASSLADRLNTEAFF. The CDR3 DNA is TGTGCCAGCAGCTTAGCGGACAGACTCAACACTGAAGCTTTCTTT.

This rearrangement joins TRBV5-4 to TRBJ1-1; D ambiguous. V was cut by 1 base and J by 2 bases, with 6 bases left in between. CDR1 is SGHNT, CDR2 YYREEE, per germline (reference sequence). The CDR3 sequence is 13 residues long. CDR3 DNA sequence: TGTGCCAGCAGCTTGCTATCAAACACTGAAGCTTTCTTT. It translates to CASSLLSNTEAFF. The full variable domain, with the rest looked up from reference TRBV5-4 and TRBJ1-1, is ETGVTQSPTHLIKTRGQQVTLRCSSQSGHNTVSWYQQALGQGPQFIFQYYREEENGRGNFPPRFSGLQFPNYSSELNVNALELDDSALYLCASSLLSNTEAFFGQGTRLTVV.

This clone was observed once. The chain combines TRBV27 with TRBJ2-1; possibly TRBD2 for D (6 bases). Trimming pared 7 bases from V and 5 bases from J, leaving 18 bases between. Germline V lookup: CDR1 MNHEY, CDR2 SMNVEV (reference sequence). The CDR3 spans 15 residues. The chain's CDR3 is CASIGGTGLNNEQFF. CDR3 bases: TGTGCCAGCATAGGAGGGACCGGGTTGAACAATGAGCAGTTCTTC.

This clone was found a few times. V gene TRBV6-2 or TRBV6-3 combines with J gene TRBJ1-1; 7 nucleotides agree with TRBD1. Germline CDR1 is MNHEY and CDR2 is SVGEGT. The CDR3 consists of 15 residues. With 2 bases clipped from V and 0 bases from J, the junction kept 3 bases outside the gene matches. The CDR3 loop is CASSYTTGMNTEAFF. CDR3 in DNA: TGTGCCAGCAGTTACACGACAGGGATGAACACTGAAGCTTTCTTT.

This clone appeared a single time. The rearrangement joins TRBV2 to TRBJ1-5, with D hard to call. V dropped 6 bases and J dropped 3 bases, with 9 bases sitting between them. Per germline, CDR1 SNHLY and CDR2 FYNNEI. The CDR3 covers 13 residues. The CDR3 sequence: CASSTIPNQPQHF. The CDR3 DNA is TGTGCCAGCAGCACTATCCCCAATCAGCCCCAGCATTTT.

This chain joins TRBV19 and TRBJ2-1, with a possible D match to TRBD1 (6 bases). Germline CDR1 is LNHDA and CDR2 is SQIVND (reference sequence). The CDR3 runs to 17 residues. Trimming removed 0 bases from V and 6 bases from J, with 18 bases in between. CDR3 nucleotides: TGTGCCAGTAGTATAGATCTATCCAGGGGTCCACGCAATGAGCAGTTCTTC. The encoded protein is CASSIDLSRGPRNEQFF.

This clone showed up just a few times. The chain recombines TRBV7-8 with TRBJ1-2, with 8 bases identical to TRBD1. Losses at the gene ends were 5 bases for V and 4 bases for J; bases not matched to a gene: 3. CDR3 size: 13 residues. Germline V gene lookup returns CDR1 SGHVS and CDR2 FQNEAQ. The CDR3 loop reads CASSLDRVYGYTF. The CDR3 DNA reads TGTGCCAGCAGCCTGGACAGGGTCTATGGCTACACCTTC.

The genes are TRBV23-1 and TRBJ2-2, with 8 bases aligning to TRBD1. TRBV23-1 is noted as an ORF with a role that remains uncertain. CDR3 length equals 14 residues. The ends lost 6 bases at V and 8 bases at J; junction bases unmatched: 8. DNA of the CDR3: TGCGCCAGCAGCCCTCAGGGGGCGAAAGGGGAGCTGTTTTTT. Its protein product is CASSPQGAKGELFF.